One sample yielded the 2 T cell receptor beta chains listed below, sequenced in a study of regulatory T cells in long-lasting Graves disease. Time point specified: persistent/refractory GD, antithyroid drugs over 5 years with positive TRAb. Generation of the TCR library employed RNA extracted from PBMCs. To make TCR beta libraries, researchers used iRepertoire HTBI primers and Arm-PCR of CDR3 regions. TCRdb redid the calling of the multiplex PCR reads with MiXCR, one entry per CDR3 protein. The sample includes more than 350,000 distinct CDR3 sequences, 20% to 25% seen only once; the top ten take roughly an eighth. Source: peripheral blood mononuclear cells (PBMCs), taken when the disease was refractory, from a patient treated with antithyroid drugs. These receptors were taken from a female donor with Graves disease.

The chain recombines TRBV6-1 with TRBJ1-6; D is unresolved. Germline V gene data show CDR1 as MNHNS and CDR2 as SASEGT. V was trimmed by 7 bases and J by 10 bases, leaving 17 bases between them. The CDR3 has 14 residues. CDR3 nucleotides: TGTGCCAGCACTCGCCAATTCCCCGCGTCACCCCTCCACTTT. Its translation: CASTRQFPASPLHF.

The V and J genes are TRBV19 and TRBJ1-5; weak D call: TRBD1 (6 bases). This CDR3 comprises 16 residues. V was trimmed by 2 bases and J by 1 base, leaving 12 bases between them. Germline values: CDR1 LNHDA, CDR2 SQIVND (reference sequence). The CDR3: CASSIYSDRSNQPQHF. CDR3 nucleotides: TGTGCCAGTAGTATATACAGTGACAGGAGCAATCAGCCCCAGCATTTT.